A selection of T cell receptor beta chains follows, all from one sample in a study of human T cells and chemical hapten exposure. One entry per CDR3 protein results from TCRdb running MiXCR on the RACE reads. The data hold 300,000 to 450,000 distinct CDR3 sequences, with 4.5% to 5.5% observed a single time. Sequences were derived from whole blood, sampled in connection with sensitization to the hapten diphenylcyclopropenone (DPC). Receptors originate from a woman between 50 and 59 years old with alopecia areata. Some clones in this sample may be carry-over from other donors' samples. The conserved cysteine and the conserved F or W are not part of the CDR3 here.

V	J	length	CDR3
TRBV20-1	TRBJ2-3	13	SATPAQTSTDTQY
TRBV7-2	TRBJ2-7	12	ASSSGLGPYEQY
TRBV4-1	TRBJ1-5	14	ASSSKGRDRNQPQH
TRBV6-1	TRBJ1-2	12	ASSESTKGYGYT
TRBV4-1	TRBJ1-4	14	ASSHYRQGTNEKLF
TRBV3-1	TRBJ2-1	13	ASSPSGRARNEQF
TRBV7-6	TRBJ1-1	15	ASSLGAGTMVNTEAF
TRBV6-5	TRBJ2-7	15	ASRALGLAGDSYEQY
TRBV20-1	TRBJ2-1	12	SARAGTINNEQF
TRBV7-6	TRBJ1-3	12	ASSPFPAGNTIY
TRBV12-3/TRBV12-4	TRBJ1-3	16	ASRLAWEKLRSGNTIY
TRBV20-1	TRBJ1-1	11	SAPRMLNTEAF
TRBV28	TRBJ1-4	11	ASIGGLNEKLF
TRBV7-9	TRBJ1-4	12	ASVQDSLNEKLF
TRBV28	TRBJ1-4	12	ASSSKQGREKLF
TRBV3-1	TRBJ2-4	19	ASSQDPSGRVDYLDKNIQY
TRBV29-1	TRBJ1-1	11	SVVDQMNTEAF
TRBV12-3/TRBV12-4	TRBJ2-3	16	ASSPRHRTSSRTDTQY
TRBV6-5	TRBJ1-2	15	ASSYSSEGSRFYGYT
TRBV20-1	TRBJ2-3	12	SARTSPSKGTQY
TRBV6-5	TRBJ2-7	8	AGARYEQY
TRBV9	TRBJ2-3	12	ASSPDPGADTQY
TRBV3-1	TRBJ1-2	11	ASSQLDRGGYT
TRBV7-6	TRBJ2-1	14	ASSLELAGANNEQF
TRBV6-2/TRBV6-3	TRBJ2-1	13	ASSKGLSAFNEQF
TRBV5-4	TRBJ1-2	11	ASSPSSGYGYT
TRBV9	TRBJ2-3	10	ASSRTSDTQY